This T cell receptor beta chain derives from a study of shared clonotypes between healthy human individuals. V was trimmed by 4 bases and J by 4 bases, leaving 8 bases between them. CDR3 length equals 13 residues. CDR1 and CDR2 (germline): MNHEY, SMNVEV (reference sequence). The study ran the assay at deep level. Splitting of each subset's genomic DNA was done evenly across several immunoSEQ plates. Here immunoSEQ multiplex PCR was the method, and the copy in TCRdb shows in-frame clones only, minus some. Seen here are 750,000 to 1,000,000 clones, 85% to 95% observed once, and the top ten hold 24%. Naive CD8 cells, CD45RO-negative and positively selected for CCR7, excluded terminally differentiated effector memory CD45RA+ cells.

Sequencing input: naive CD8+ T cells sorted from blood. The J gene is TRBJ2-1, the V gene TRBV27, with D uncertain. The sequence derives from a man aged 25 to 40 in good health. The CDR3 nucleotides are TGTGCCAGCAGTTCGTCTACGTACAATGAGCAGTTCTTC. Amino acids: CASSSSTYNEQFF.